This T cell receptor (beta chain) was sequenced for a study of T-cell reconstitution after alpha-beta-depleted transplantation in children. Researchers prepared the TCRbeta library using unique molecular identifiers, the study reports. One entry per CDR3 protein, called by TCRdb with MiXCR from the PCR reads. The table has roughly 500,000 distinct CDR3 sequences, under 15% seen once. Sequenced here: PBMCs from the stem cell graft donor, sampled from the stem cell graft. The clonotype was recovered from a human donor who donated a stem cell graft to a child with combined immunodeficiency.

CDR3 sequence: CASSLGTSGGARDTQYF. As DNA, the CDR3 is TGTGCCAGCAGCTTGGGGACTAGCGGGGGGGCGAGAGATACGCAGTATTTT. This chain connects TRBV11-2 to TRBJ2-3, with 16 bases identical to TRBD2. Losses at the gene ends were 3 bases for V and 5 bases for J; bases not matched to a gene: 5. CDR1 and CDR2 (germline): SGHAT, FQNNGV. The CDR3 length is 17 residues.